This is a list of T cell receptor beta chains from one sample in a study of memory CD4+ T cells and cytomegalovirus serostatus. Using immunoSEQ multiplex PCR, the repertoire was profiled, and TCRdb retains in-frame clones only, with some absent. The sample comprises around 50,000 clones, about 78% of which are singletons, and more than 0.9% rests with the top ten. Sample: memory CD4+ T cells from blood. Receptor source: an adult in good health and CMV-seronegative. Both conserved end residues are part of each CDR3. D genes are given only for firm matches. Rows may omit the clone size; those that give it use once, few, many or a size class.

clone_size j_call v_call d_call cdr3_nt cdr3_aa
- TRBJ1-5 TRBV28 - TGTGCCAGCACCAAAACTAGACACCTCAATCAGCCCCAGCATTTT CASTKTRHLNQPQHF
- TRBJ2-7 TRBV5-6 - TGTGCCAGCAGCTTGACACGGACCGAGCAGTACTTC CASSLTRTEQYF
- TRBJ1-6 TRBV28 - TGTGCCAGCAGTTTACGCGGGAGCTATTCACCCCTCCACTTT CASSLRGSYSPLHF
- TRBJ2-2 TRBV4-2 TRBD2 TGTGCCAGCAGCCAAAGACTAGCGGGGGGGAACACCGGGGAGCTGTTTTTT CASSQRLAGGNTGELFF
- TRBJ1-4 TRBV30 - TGTGCCTGGAGCGCCGGACAGACAACTAATGAAAAACTGTTTTTT CAWSAGQTTNEKLFF
- TRBJ2-5 TRBV19 TRBD1 TGTGCCAGTAGTATTAGCTGGGGACAGGGAACCCAGTACTTC CASSISWGQGTQYF
once TRBJ2-3 TRBV19 - TGTGCCAGTAGTATCCAGGGGCCCATAGATACGCAGTATTTT CASSIQGPIDTQYF
- TRBJ1-2 TRBV6-5 - TGTGCCAGCAGTTACCTCGGACAGAACTATGGCTACACCTTC CASSYLGQNYGYTF
- TRBJ1-4 TRBV6-1 - TGTGCCAGATTGTACCTGACCCTTTATGAAAAACTGTTTTTT CARLYLTLYEKLFF
- TRBJ1-2 TRBV2 - TGTGCCAGCAGGGGGGGCCGGGGCTACACCTTC CASRGGRGYTF
- TRBJ1-5 TRBV15 TRBD1 TGTGCCACCAGCAGAAGACAGGGAGGGCCACAGCCCCAGCATTTT CATSRRQGGPQPQHF
- TRBJ1-1 TRBV28 - TGTGCCAGCAGTTGGGAGGGGATGAAGAACACTGAAGCTTTCTTT CASSWEGMKNTEAFF
- TRBJ2-2 TRBV7-3 - TGTGCCAGCAGCTTCGGCCCGGGGATCGGGAACACCGGGGAGCTGTTTTTT CASSFGPGIGNTGELFF
- TRBJ2-7 TRBV19 - TGTGCCAGTAGCCCACCACTTCATATTAACGGCTTTGCCTTCACCGAGCAGTACTTC CASSPPLHINGFAFTEQYF
- TRBJ1-2 TRBV19 - TGTGCCAGTAGTATGCAGCAGAGTAGCTATGGCTACACCTTC CASSMQQSSYGYTF
- TRBJ2-1 TRBV5-1 - TGCGCCAGCAGCACGGGAACCCCGGGCGATGAGCAGTTCTTC CASSTGTPGDEQFF
- TRBJ1-3 TRBV11-2 TRBD1 TGTGCCAGCAGCTTACGCTCAGGGGGCTCTGGAAACACCATATATTTT CASSLRSGGSGNTIYF
- TRBJ1-1 TRBV18 - TGTGCCAGCTCACCCCAGGGAATGAACACTGAAGCTTTCTTT CASSPQGMNTEAFF
- TRBJ1-4 TRBV5-1 - TGCGCCAGCAGCTTGGAGGCCGGAGAAAAACTGTTTTTT CASSLEAGEKLFF
- TRBJ1-1 TRBV5-6 - TGTGCCAGCAGCTTAGTAGGAGGGATGAACACTGAAGCTTTCTTT CASSLVGGMNTEAFF
once TRBJ2-5 TRBV5-1 - TGCGCCAGCAGCTCCGGGTCGCCCAGGCGAGAGACCCAGTACTTC CASSSGSPRRETQYF
- TRBJ1-5 TRBV27 TRBD1 TGTGCCAGCAGTTCACAGACAGGGGGCGTTCAGCCCCAGCATTTT CASSSQTGGVQPQHF
- TRBJ2-1 TRBV9 - TGTGCCAGCAGCCCCTATCGGTCGGGGATGCGAAATGAGCAGTTCTTC CASSPYRSGMRNEQFF
- TRBJ1-1 TRBV5-1 - TGCGCCAGCAGCTTGGCCGAGGGGCCGGTACCCCAAGCTTTCTTT CASSLAEGPVPQAFF
- TRBJ2-5 TRBV23-1 - TGCGCCAGCAGCCCCCCGACAGCCCAAGAGACCCAGTACTTC CASSPPTAQETQYF
- TRBJ1-4 TRBV16 - TGTGCCAGCAGCCAATCGAACGGGGCAGGGAAACTGTTTTTT CASSQSNGAGKLFF
- TRBJ2-3 TRBV5-4 - TGTGCCAGCAGCTTGGGCCTCACAGATACGCAGTATTTT CASSLGLTDTQYF
- TRBJ1-1 TRBV5-1 TRBD1 TGCGCCAGCAGCTTGTCGGGTGGACAGGGACGTGAAGCTTTCTTT CASSLSGGQGREAFF
- TRBJ2-7 TRBV11-1 - TGTGCCAGCAGCCAGACACGGTACGAGCAGTACTTC CASSQTRYEQYF
few TRBJ1-2 TRBV30 - TGTGCCTGGACCTACGGGGCTTCCTATGGCTACACCTTC CAWTYGASYGYTF
- TRBJ1-2 TRBV19 - TGTGCCAGTAGTATAGCCCGGGTGGGCTACACCTTC CASSIARVGYTF
- TRBJ2-7 TRBV7-2 TRBD1 TGTGCCAGCAGCCTTACCGGGACAGGGACCTACGAGCAGTACTTC CASSLTGTGTYEQYF
- TRBJ2-3 TRBV5-1 - TGCGCCAGCAGCTCCCAAGGGGCTAGTAGCACAGATACGCAGTATTTT CASSSQGASSTDTQYF
- TRBJ1-6 TRBV7-2 TRBD1 TGTGCCAGCAGCTTGGCGACAGGGGACTATAATTCACCCCTCCACTTT CASSLATGDYNSPLHF
- TRBJ2-3 TRBV7-3 - TGTGCCAGCAGCTTAGCATCTCCGAGCACAGATACGCAGTATTTT CASSLASPSTDTQYF
- TRBJ1-5 TRBV10-1 - TGCGCCAGCACGTTGGGGGATTGGGTCCTTCAGCCCCAGCATTTT CASTLGDWVLQPQHF
- TRBJ1-4 TRBV14 TRBD1 TGTGCCAGCAGCCAAAACGGGGGGACAGGGTCGGAAAAACTGTTTTTT CASSQNGGTGSEKLFF
- TRBJ1-1 TRBV7-2 - TGTGCCAGCAGCTTAGATCCGGGGGTGAGCACTGAAGCTTTCTTT CASSLDPGVSTEAFF
- TRBJ2-1 TRBV5-1 - TGCGCCAGCAGCTTGAGCGGTCCTCCCATCAATGAGCAGTTCTTC CASSLSGPPINEQFF
medium-sized TRBJ1-6 TRBV6-1 - TGTGCCAGCAGTGAAAGGGCAGCTAATTCACCCCTCCACTTT CASSERAANSPLHF
- TRBJ2-7 TRBV29-1 - TGCAGCGTTGTCTGGGCAGGCTACGAGCAGTACTTC CSVVWAGYEQYF
- TRBJ2-5 TRBV5-1 TRBD1 TGCGCCAGCAGCCCCTCCGGGACAGGGGCTGAAGAGACCCAGTACTTC CASSPSGTGAEETQYF
- TRBJ1-1 TRBV5-1 - TGCGCCAGCAGCTTGGGACAGACAATCACTGAAGCTTTCTTT CASSLGQTITEAFF
- TRBJ2-5 TRBV4-2 - TGTGCCAGCAGCCAAGATCATGTCGGGGGCCTTGGAGAGACCCAGTACTTC CASSQDHVGGLGETQYF
- TRBJ1-1 TRBV11-2 - TGTGCCAGCAGCTTAGAGTGGGGGGACACTGAAGCTTTCTTT CASSLEWGDTEAFF
- TRBJ2-2 TRBV9 - TGTGCCAGCAGCGTAGTGTGGAGGGGCGGGGAGCTGTTTTTT CASSVVWRGGELFF
- TRBJ2-2 TRBV9 - TGTGCCAGCAGCGTAGGCTTTGTGGGGGCGAGCACCGGGGAGCTGTTTTTT CASSVGFVGASTGELFF
- TRBJ1-6 TRBV7-9 - TGTGCCAGCAGCTTAGCCGGGGACCACGCTTCACCCCTCCACTTT CASSLAGDHASPLHF
few TRBJ2-3 TRBV7-2 - TGTGCCAGCAGCTTAGGGGACGGTGGGGATACGCAGTATTTT CASSLGDGGDTQYF
- TRBJ1-1 TRBV7-2 - TGTGCCAGCACCCCGGGGGGGGCTGAAGCTTTCTTT CASTPGGAEAFF
- TRBJ2-1 TRBV7-2 TRBD2 TGTGCCAGCAGCCGCTCCGGGACTAGCGATGAGCAGTTCTTC CASSRSGTSDEQFF
- TRBJ2-2 TRBV10-3 - TGTGCCATCAGTGACCCGCGGATTTCGAACACCGGGGAGCTGTTTTTT CAISDPRISNTGELFF
- TRBJ1-2 TRBV2 - TGTGCCAGCAGTGGGGGGGGAAGGGGCTATGGCTACACCTTC CASSGGGRGYGYTF
- TRBJ1-6 TRBV6-1 - TGTGCCAGCAGTGATCGACCTGGGAATTCACCCCTCCACTTT CASSDRPGNSPLHF